The TCR beta chain described here comes from a study of CD8+CD57+ T cells in acquired aplastic anemia. Overall study: On average, sorted CD4+ and CD8+ cells gave around 3.3 ug of DNA.

Patients who underwent sequencing had shown CD8+CD57+ cell expansion by flow cytometry. Severe acquired aplastic anemia was present in all patients. The template for TCR beta VDJ and CDR3 sequence profiling was genomic DNA. TCRdb re-derived calls from the reads in MiXCR, one entry per CDR3 protein. The sample lists around 120,000 distinct CDR3 sequences; nearly 40% were seen once. This clonotype was observed many times. This clonotype was obtained from a human donor with aplastic anemia. Sequenced material: sorted CD4+, CD8+, or CD8+CD57+ T cells (not recorded which) from PBMCs.

The CDR3 loop reads CASSQRGLAVGTDTQYF. The CDR3 nucleotides are TGCGCCAGCAGCCAACGAGGACTAGCGGTGGGCACAGATACGCAGTATTTT. The V call is TRBV4-1, the J call TRBJ2-3; TRBD2 matches 10 bases. The V gene end was trimmed by 2 bases and the J gene end by 1 base; junction bases not matched to a gene: 6. This CDR3 is built from 17 residues. Germline CDR1 and CDR2: MGHRA and YSYEKL.